This TCR beta chain originates from a study of blood T cell repertoires in COVID-19. Trimming removed 0 bases from V and 4 bases from J; junction bases left unmatched: 12. CDR1 is MGHRA, CDR2 YSYEKL, per germline. This CDR3 region has 18 residues. Profiling relied on immunoSEQ multiplex PCR, and the TCRdb table lists in-frame clones only, not all of them. In the table there are nearly 110,000 clones, over 60% of which are singletons. The chain combines TRBV4-1 with TRBJ2-5, with TRBD2 matching over 9 bases. The receptor was derived from a man between 65 and 80 years old with acute or convalescent COVID-19. Sequenced input: peripheral blood. The CDR3 DNA sequence: TGCGCCAGCAGCCAAGATCTCTCGCTAGCGGGGCTGGGAGAGACCCAGTACTTC. This encodes CASSQDLSLAGLGETQYF.